This T cell receptor beta chain was observed in a study of control samples from healthy donors and cancer patients. This CDR3 is 13 amino acids long. Germline lookup yields CDR1 MDHEN and CDR2 SYDVKM. J was trimmed by 6 bases and V by 6 bases; bases with no gene match: 1. Sequenced by immunoSEQ multiplex PCR; TCRdb stores in-frame clones only, minus some. The sample contains 140,000 or so clones, 80% to 95% of which appear only once. The sequence derives from a young man in good health. The sample comprised blood. V usage is TRBV28 and J usage is TRBJ1-5, with 11 positions matching TRBD1. CDR3 in amino acids: CASRGTGGQPQHF. As DNA, the CDR3 is TGTGCCAGCAGGGGGACAGGGGGTCAGCCCCAGCATTTT.